These T cell receptor beta chains were read from a single sample in a study of identical twins. MiXCR was run by TCRdb on the 5' RACE reads, yielding one entry per CDR3 protein. The table records some 240,000 distinct CDR3 sequences, roughly a tenth of them present only once. The specimen was memory T cells sorted from blood. These receptor sequences come from a man aged 50 or older in good health. The CDR3 runs from the conserved cysteine through the conserved F or W. Each record gives: V gene, J gene, CDR3 protein.

V gene: TRBV6-2/TRBV6-3
J gene: TRBJ2-1
CDR3 protein: CASSTSGGLNEQFF

V gene: TRBV5-1
J gene: TRBJ2-1
CDR3 protein: CASSEWDSGEQFF

V gene: TRBV7-2
J gene: TRBJ2-1
CDR3 protein: CASSPWTSGGASDEQFF

V gene: TRBV5-6
J gene: TRBJ2-2
CDR3 protein: CASSEIDRADTGELFF

V gene: TRBV11-1
J gene: TRBJ2-5
CDR3 protein: CASSPGGIQETQYF

V gene: TRBV20-1
J gene: TRBJ2-7
CDR3 protein: CSARVPFSYEQYF

V gene: TRBV12-3/TRBV12-4
J gene: TRBJ1-1
CDR3 protein: CASTARGGTEAFF

V gene: TRBV28
J gene: TRBJ2-7
CDR3 protein: CASSSGEFYEQYF

V gene: TRBV20-1
J gene: TRBJ2-1
CDR3 protein: CSARDPTSGSFWNEQFF

V gene: TRBV5-1
J gene: TRBJ2-7
CDR3 protein: CASSPGELAYEQYF

V gene: TRBV19
J gene: TRBJ2-7
CDR3 protein: CASSMPGGLFYEQYF

V gene: TRBV6-2/TRBV6-3
J gene: TRBJ1-1
CDR3 protein: CASSPSVGEAFF

V gene: TRBV3-1
J gene: TRBJ1-1
CDR3 protein: CASSQDTGSAFF